The next 29 T cell receptor beta chains were all read from a single sample in a study of T cell responses to AZD1222 COVID-19 vaccine. Only in-frame clones appear in the TCRdb table, and some are missing; sequencing was by immunoSEQ multiplex PCR. The repertoire holds 56,000 or so clones, with 80% to 90% as singletons. The sample here was peripheral blood, taken on day 0 of AZD1222 vaccination. These receptor sequences come from an adult in good health.

The chain uses TRBV18 and TRBJ2-1; 8 nucleotides agree with TRBD2. The CDR3 sequence is 16 residues long. The junction had 12 bases not matched to a gene; V was cut back by 2 bases and J by 9 bases. Germline CDR1 and CDR2: KGHSH and LQKENI. The chain's CDR3 is CASSPVPPGRGAEQFF. CDR3 sequence (DNA): TGTGCCAGCTCACCAGTTCCTCCCGGGCGGGGGGCTGAGCAGTTCTTC.

The rearrangement joins TRBV4-1 to TRBJ2-2; D might be TRBD2 (5 bases). V dropped 6 bases and J dropped 0 bases, with 8 bases sitting between them. The CDR3 is 14 amino acids. Germline loops: CDR1 MGHRA, CDR2 YSYEKL. CDR3 sequence: CASSSGSNTGELFF. CDR3 in DNA: TGCGCCAGCAGTTCGGGGTCGAACACCGGGGAGCTGTTTTTT.

For this clone: Within the sample, other DNA sequences also encode this same CDR3. The chain links TRBV28 to TRBJ1-2; TRBD1 agrees at 7 bases. Per germline, CDR1 MDHEN and CDR2 SYDVKM. V lost 6 bases, J lost 3 bases, and 4 bases stayed unmatched. This CDR3 region has 13 residues. The CDR3, as DNA: TGTGCCAGCAGCCCCACAGGGGACTATGGCTACACCTTC. This translates into CASSPTGDYGYTF.

The chain couples TRBV10-3 to TRBJ2-2, with TRBD1 matching over 12 bases. This CDR3 has 15 amino acids. Germline V gene lookup returns CDR1 ENHRY and CDR2 SYGVKD. Trimming took 5 bases from V and 6 from J; bases not matched to a gene: 4. The CDR3 DNA sequence: TGTGCCATCAGTCCGGGACAGGGGGCTTCCGGGGAGCTGTTTTTT. Its protein is CAISPGQGASGELFF.

This sequence joins TRBV5-6 and TRBJ2-3; 16 bases agree with TRBD2. Germline trimming cut 4 bases from V and 3 bases from J; bases unmatched to any gene: 8. Looked up from germline, CDR1 is SGHDT and CDR2 is YYEEEE. The CDR3 contains 18 residues. The CDR3 loop reads CASSPLGTSGGATDTQYF. The DNA of the CDR3 is TGTGCCAGCAGCCCCCTGGGGACTAGCGGGGGGGCTACAGATACGCAGTATTTT.

The chain couples TRBV6-9 to TRBJ2-5; 13 bases agree with TRBD2. CDR1 MNHGY and CDR2 SVAAGI come from the germline V gene. CDR3 length: 14 amino acids. V was pared by 11 bases and J by 4 bases, with 7 bases of the junction left unmatched. In DNA, the CDR3 is TGTGCCCCCGGGGGACTAGCGGGGCGAGAGACCCAGTACTTC. Translated, it gives CAPGGLAGRETQYF.

The rearrangement joins TRBV5-4 to TRBJ2-6, with a tentative D call TRBD1 (5 bases). From germline, CDR1 is SGHNT and CDR2 YYREEE (reference sequence). The CDR3 is made up of 17 amino acids. Trimming stripped 0 bases from V and 3 bases from J, with 13 bases between. CDR3 nucleotide sequence: TGTGCCAGCAGCTTGGGCGGCAGGGTCGTTGGGGCCAACGTCCTGACTTTC. This codes for CASSLGGRVVGANVLTF. The full variable domain, in which reference TRBV5-4 and TRBJ2-6 provide the parts outside the CDR3, is ETGVTQSPTHLIKTRGQQVTLRCSSQSGHNTVSWYQQALGQGPQFIFQYYREEENGRGNFPPRFSGLQFPNYSSELNVNALELDDSALYLCASSLGGRVVGANVLTFGAGSRLTVL.

This chain links TRBV6-6 with TRBJ1-6; 8 bases line up with TRBD1. The CDR3 covers 14 residues. CDR1 and CDR2 (germline): MNHNY, SVGAGI (reference sequence). The V gene end was trimmed by 5 bases and the J gene end by 9 bases; junction bases not matched to a gene: 6. CDR3 sequence: CASSQGQGGSPLHF. The CDR3 nucleotides are TGTGCCAGCAGTCAAGGACAGGGAGGTTCACCCCTCCACTTT.

V is TRBV15 and J is TRBJ2-7; 7 bases match TRBD1. The germline gives CDR1 LNHNV, CDR2 YYDKDF (reference sequence). CDR3 length: 14 residues. V lost 4 bases to trimming and J lost 2 bases; unmatched junction nucleotides: 5. The CDR3, as DNA: TGTGCCACCAGCATACGGGACAGACCCTACGAGCAGTACTTC. Translated: CATSIRDRPYEQYF.

This clone turned up a few times. The chain links TRBV16 to TRBJ2-1; no firm D call. Per germline, CDR1 KGHSY and CDR2 FQNENV. This CDR3 is built from 17 residues. The V end was cut by 1 base, the J end by 12 bases, with 25 bases between. The CDR3 DNA follows: TGTGCCAGCAGCCAATTCCCCTCGCAGGTCCGGTATCATGTGCAGTTCTTC. Amino acid sequence: CASSQFPSQVRYHVQFF.

The chain is built from TRBV27 and TRBJ1-1; D remains ambiguous. The CDR3 sequence is 13 residues long. V lost 0 bases, J lost 4 bases, and 6 bases lay in between. CDR1 MNHEY and CDR2 SMNVEV come from the germline V gene (reference sequence). CDR3 loop: CASSLSGSTEAFF. CDR3 sequence (DNA): TGTGCCAGCAGTTTATCAGGGAGCACTGAAGCTTTCTTT.

The chain is built from TRBV19 and TRBJ1-2; a possible D gene is TRBD1 (6 bases). V was pared by 0 bases and J by 4 bases, with 12 bases between. Germline CDR1 reads LNHDA; CDR2 reads SQIVND (reference sequence). There are 15 residues in the CDR3. The CDR3 bases are TGTGCCAGTAGTATAGATGGACAGCGCTCCTATGGCTACACCTTC. The encoded protein is CASSIDGQRSYGYTF.

This sequence joins TRBV6-5 and TRBJ2-7; no firm D call. This CDR3 spans 12 amino acids. V lost 6 bases and J 7 bases, leaving 13 bases between the germline ends. CDR1 MNHEY and CDR2 SVGAGI come from the germline V gene. CDR3 sequence: CASRENLGEQYF. Written as DNA, the CDR3 is TGTGCCAGCAGAGAGAACCTAGGGGAGCAGTACTTC.

The chain recombines TRBV9 with TRBJ1-1; TRBD1 is a possible D gene (5 bases). The V gene's germline CDR1 is SGDLS and CDR2 YYNGEE. The CDR3 totals 14 residues. V was pared by 0 bases and J by 4 bases, with 10 bases between. The CDR3 protein is CASSVGGSSTEAFF. The CDR3 nucleotides are TGTGCCAGCAGCGTAGGGGGGAGTTCCACTGAAGCTTTCTTT.

The rearrangement uses TRBV15 and TRBJ2-2; D uncertain. From germline, CDR1 is LNHNV and CDR2 YYDKDF (reference sequence). The germline V and J ends were trimmed by 6 bases and 4 bases, with 6 bases remaining between them. The CDR3 covers 12 residues. The CDR3 DNA follows: TGTGCCACCAGTATCAGCACCGGGGAGCTGTTTTTT. Translating gives CATSISTGELFF.

The chain couples TRBV28 to TRBJ2-7, with TRBD1 matching 10 bases. The CDR3 runs to 15 residues. Germline-derived CDR1 and CDR2 are MDHEN and SYDVKM. Trimming took 5 bases from V and 4 from J; bases not matched to a gene: 8. The CDR3 protein is CASSVYPGQGYEQYF. The DNA for the CDR3 is TGTGCCAGCAGTGTCTACCCGGGACAGGGGTACGAGCAGTACTTC. Supplemented by reference TRBV28 and TRBJ2-7, the full variable domain reads DVKVTQSSRYLVKRTGEKVFLECVQDMDHENMFWYRQDPGLGLRLIYFSYDVKMKEKGDIPEGYSVSREKKERFSLILESASTNQTSMYLCASSVYPGQGYEQYFGPGTRLTVT.

This clone turned up a few times. V usage is TRBV5-3 and J usage is TRBJ2-2; the D gene is possibly TRBD1 (5 bases). TRBV5-3 is annotated as an ORF whose role is uncertain. Trimming removed 4 bases at V and 6 bases at J, with 13 bases between. CDR3 length equals 14 residues. CDR3 sequence reads: CARSPRVSAGELFF. The CDR3 nucleotides read TGTGCCAGAAGCCCCAGGGTGAGTGCCGGGGAGCTGTTTTTT.

The table lists this clone with a count of one. This sequence joins TRBV6-5 and TRBJ2-7; weak D call: TRBD1 (8 bases). V lost 2 bases to trimming and J lost 6 bases, with 11 bases between them. This CDR3 is built from 13 residues. The V gene's germline CDR1 is MNHEY and CDR2 SVGAGI. CDR3 protein: CASSYTGGAEQYF. The CDR3 DNA reads TGTGCCAGCAGTTACACAGGGGGGGCCGAGCAGTACTTC.

The chain combines TRBV18 with TRBJ2-7; weak D call: TRBD1 (6 bases). The CDR3 spans 15 residues. V was clipped by 5 bases and J by 0 bases, with 14 bases between them. Germline CDR1 KGHSH, CDR2 LQKENI. CDR3: CASSTSGALSYEQYF. CDR3 sequence (DNA): TGTGCCAGCTCAACTTCAGGGGCCCTCTCCTACGAGCAGTACTTC. The full variable domain, in which reference TRBV18 and TRBJ2-7 provide the parts outside the CDR3, is NAGVMQNPRHLVRRRGQEARLRCSPMKGHSHVYWYRQLPEEGLKFMVYLQKENIIDESGMPKERFSAEFPKEGPSILRIQQVVRGDSAAYFCASSTSGALSYEQYFGPGTRLTVT.

The chain carries TRBV18 and TRBJ1-2; weak D call: TRBD1 (5 bases). Trimming removed 0 bases at V and 8 bases at J, with 10 bases between. From germline, CDR1 is KGHSH and CDR2 LQKENI. CDR3 length: 13 residues. Here the CDR3 reads CASSPPAGSGYTF. The CDR3, as DNA: TGTGCCAGCTCACCACCCGCAGGGTCAGGCTACACCTTC.

This clone was detected only a few times. The V gene is TRBV30, the J gene TRBJ2-1; TRBD2 matches 8 bases. Germline lookup yields CDR1 GTSNPN and CDR2 SVGIG (reference sequence). This CDR3 spans 16 amino acids. V dropped 4 bases and J dropped 5; count of bases not matched to a gene: 13. The CDR3 here is CAWTLVRGGTHNEQFF. DNA of the CDR3: TGTGCCTGGACTCTCGTTCGGGGGGGCACCCACAATGAGCAGTTCTTC.

This clone was found once. The rearrangement links TRBV6-5 to TRBJ2-3; 7 bases fit TRBD1. Per germline, CDR1 MNHEY and CDR2 SVGAGI. The V and J ends lost 7 bases and 6 bases, in that order; junction bases with no gene match: 7. This CDR3 spans 13 amino acids. The CDR3 region is CASNDRDFDTQYF. The CDR3 DNA reads TGTGCCAGCAACGACAGGGATTTCGATACGCAGTATTTT.

This clone has more than one count but fewer than ten. The genes are TRBV19 and TRBJ1-1; possible D gene TRBD1, 5 bases. Trimming removed 4 bases from V and 1 base from J, with 13 bases in between. Germline loops: CDR1 LNHDA, CDR2 SQIVND (reference sequence). The CDR3 contains 15 residues. The CDR3 reads CASSNPGAGNTEAFF. The CDR3 bases are TGTGCCAGTAGTAATCCTGGGGCCGGGAACACTGAAGCTTTCTTT.

This rearrangement joins TRBV9 to TRBJ2-6; D remains ambiguous. V was pared by 0 bases and J by 0 bases, with 7 bases between. Looked up from germline, CDR1 is SGDLS and CDR2 is YYNGEE. There are 16 residues in the CDR3. The DNA for the CDR3 is TGTGCCAGCAGCGTAGCTACGGGCTCTGGGGCCAACGTCCTGACTTTC. It yields the protein CASSVATGSGANVLTF.

V usage is TRBV3-1 (or the pseudogene TRBV3-2) and J usage is TRBJ1-6; D remains ambiguous. Trimming pared 0 bases from V and 8 bases from J, leaving 11 bases between. CDR1 and CDR2 from the germline V gene are LGHDT and YNNKEL (reference sequence). The CDR3 runs to 15 residues. Written as DNA, the CDR3 is TGTGCCAGCAGCCAAGAAGTGGGAGTGGATTCACCCCTCCACTTT. It specifies CASSQEVGVDSPLHF.

J is TRBJ1-4 and V is TRBV27, with no clear D. The CDR3 extends over 13 amino acids. Trimming stripped 3 bases from V and 5 bases from J, with 7 bases between. Per germline, CDR1 MNHEY and CDR2 SMNVEV (reference sequence). CDR3 bases: TGTGCCAGCAGTTTGTGGGAGAATGAAAAACTGTTTTTT. As protein: CASSLWENEKLFF.

J is TRBJ1-6 and V is TRBV6-6; TRBD1 matches 10 bases. The CDR3 runs to 16 residues. V lost 5 bases to trimming and J lost 7 bases; unmatched junction nucleotides: 8. From germline, CDR1 is MNHNY and CDR2 SVGAGI (reference sequence). This chain's CDR3 is CASSQNWDRGNSPLHF. The CDR3 bases are TGTGCCAGCAGTCAAAACTGGGACAGGGGCAATTCACCCCTCCACTTT.

The chain carries TRBV28 and TRBJ2-1; 10 bases are shared with TRBD2. The CDR3 covers 15 residues. J gave up 3 bases and V 5 bases, and 4 bases lay outside the gene matches. Germline V gene lookup returns CDR1 MDHEN and CDR2 SYDVKM. CDR3 in DNA: TGTGCCAGCAGTACACGACTAGCGGGCTACAATGAGCAGTTCTTC. It codes for CASSTRLAGYNEQFF.

The chain recombines TRBV5-5 with TRBJ2-1; the D is unclear. Germline CDR1 reads SGHKS; CDR2 reads YYEKEE (reference sequence). The CDR3 spans 13 residues. The V end lost 0 bases, the J end lost 6 bases, and 7 bases lay between the germline ends. The CDR3 DNA is TGTGCCAGCAGCTTGGACATCAGCAATGAGCAGTTCTTC. Translated, it gives CASSLDISNEQFF.